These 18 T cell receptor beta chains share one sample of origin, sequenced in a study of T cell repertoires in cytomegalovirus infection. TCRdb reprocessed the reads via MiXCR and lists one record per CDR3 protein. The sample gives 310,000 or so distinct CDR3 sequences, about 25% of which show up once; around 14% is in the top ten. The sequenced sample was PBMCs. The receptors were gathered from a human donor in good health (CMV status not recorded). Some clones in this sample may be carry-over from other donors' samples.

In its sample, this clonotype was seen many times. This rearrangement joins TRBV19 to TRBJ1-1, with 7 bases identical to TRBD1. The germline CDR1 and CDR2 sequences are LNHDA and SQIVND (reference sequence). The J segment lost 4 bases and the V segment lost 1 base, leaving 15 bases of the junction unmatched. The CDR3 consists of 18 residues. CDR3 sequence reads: CASSIGYAGGGGGTEAFF. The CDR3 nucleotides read TGTGCCAGTAGTATAGGCTACGCCGGAGGGGGCGGTGGCACTGAAGCTTTCTTT.

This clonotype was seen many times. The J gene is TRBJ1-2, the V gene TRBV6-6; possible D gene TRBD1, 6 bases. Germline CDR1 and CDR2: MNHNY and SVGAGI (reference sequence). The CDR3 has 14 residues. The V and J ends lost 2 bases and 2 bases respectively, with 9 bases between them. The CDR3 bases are TGTGCCAGCAGTTACACAACAGGGAACTATGGCTACACCTTC. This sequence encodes CASSYTTGNYGYTF.

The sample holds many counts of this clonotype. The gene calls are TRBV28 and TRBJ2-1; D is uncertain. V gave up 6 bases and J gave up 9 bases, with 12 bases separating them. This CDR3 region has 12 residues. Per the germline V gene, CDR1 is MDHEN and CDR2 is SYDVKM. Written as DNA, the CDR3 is TGTGCCAGCAGCCCCCTATTCGGTGAGCAGTTCTTC. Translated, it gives CASSPLFGEQFF.

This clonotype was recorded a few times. The CDR3 here is CASSFVPQSGAGNTGELFF. The CDR3 nucleotides read TGTGCCAGCAGTTTCGTACCCCAATCAGGGGCAGGAAACACCGGGGAGCTGTTTTTT. The chain is built from TRBV28 and TRBJ2-2; tentative D call: TRBD1 (6 bases). The CDR3 runs 19 residues. V was pared by 3 bases and J by 2 bases, with 22 bases between. Germline V gives CDR1 MDHEN, CDR2 SYDVKM.

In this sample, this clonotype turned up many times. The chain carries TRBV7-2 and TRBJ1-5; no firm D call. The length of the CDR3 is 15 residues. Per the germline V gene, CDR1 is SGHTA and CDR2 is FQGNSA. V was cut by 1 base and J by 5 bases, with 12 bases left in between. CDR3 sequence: CASSLVAGFDQPQHF. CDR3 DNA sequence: TGTGCCAGCAGCTTAGTTGCGGGGTTCGATCAGCCCCAGCATTTT.

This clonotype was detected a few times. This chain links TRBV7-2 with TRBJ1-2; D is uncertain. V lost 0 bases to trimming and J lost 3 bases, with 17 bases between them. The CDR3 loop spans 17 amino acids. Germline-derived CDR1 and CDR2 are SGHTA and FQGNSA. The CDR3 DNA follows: TGTGCCAGCAGCTTAGCGCTCGCCCGCAGGAATTACTATGGCTACACCTTC. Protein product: CASSLALARRNYYGYTF.

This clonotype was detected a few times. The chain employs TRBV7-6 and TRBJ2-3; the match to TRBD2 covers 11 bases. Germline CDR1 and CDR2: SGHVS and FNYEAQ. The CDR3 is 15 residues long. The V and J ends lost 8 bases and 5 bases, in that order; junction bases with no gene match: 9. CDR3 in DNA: TGTGCCAGCCTTACTAGCGGGAGTTATAAAGATACGCAGTATTTT. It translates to CASLTSGSYKDTQYF.

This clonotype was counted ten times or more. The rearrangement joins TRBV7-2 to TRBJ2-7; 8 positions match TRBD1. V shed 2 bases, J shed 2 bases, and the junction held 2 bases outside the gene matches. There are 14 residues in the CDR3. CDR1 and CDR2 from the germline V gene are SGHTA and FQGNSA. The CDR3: CASSLYRGTYEQYF. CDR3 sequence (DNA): TGTGCCAGCAGCTTATACAGGGGGACCTACGAGCAGTACTTC.

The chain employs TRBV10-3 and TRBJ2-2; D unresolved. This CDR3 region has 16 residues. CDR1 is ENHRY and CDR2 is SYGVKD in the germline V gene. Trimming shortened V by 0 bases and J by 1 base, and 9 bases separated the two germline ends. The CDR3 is CAISESGRMNTGELFF. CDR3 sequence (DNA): TGTGCCATCAGTGAGTCGGGCAGAATGAACACCGGGGAGCTGTTTTTT.

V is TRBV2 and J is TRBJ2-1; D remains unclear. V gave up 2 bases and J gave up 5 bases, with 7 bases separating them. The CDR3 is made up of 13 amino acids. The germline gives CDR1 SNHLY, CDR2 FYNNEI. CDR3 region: CASSERQNNEQFF. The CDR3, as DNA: TGTGCCAGCAGTGAAAGACAAAACAATGAGCAGTTCTTC.

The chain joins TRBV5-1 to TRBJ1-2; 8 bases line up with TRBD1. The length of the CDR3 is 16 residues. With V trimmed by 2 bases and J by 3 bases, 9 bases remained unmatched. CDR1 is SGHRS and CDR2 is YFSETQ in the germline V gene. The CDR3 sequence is CASSFGTGRGDYGYTF. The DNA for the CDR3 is TGCGCCAGCAGCTTTGGGACAGGAAGGGGAGACTATGGCTACACCTTC.

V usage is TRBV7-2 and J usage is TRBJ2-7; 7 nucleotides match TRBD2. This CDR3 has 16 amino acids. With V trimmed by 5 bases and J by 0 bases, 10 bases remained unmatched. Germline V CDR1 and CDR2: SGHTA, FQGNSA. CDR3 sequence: CASSLGRDVNSYEQYF. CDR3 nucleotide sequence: TGTGCCAGCAGCCTGGGGAGGGACGTAAACTCCTACGAGCAGTACTTC. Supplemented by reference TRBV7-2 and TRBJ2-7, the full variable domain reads GAGVSQSPSNKVTEKGKDVELRCDPISGHTALYWYRQSLGQGLEFLIYFQGNSAPDKSGLPSDRFSAERTGGSVSTLTIQRTQQEDSAVYLCASSLGRDVNSYEQYFGPGTRLTVT.

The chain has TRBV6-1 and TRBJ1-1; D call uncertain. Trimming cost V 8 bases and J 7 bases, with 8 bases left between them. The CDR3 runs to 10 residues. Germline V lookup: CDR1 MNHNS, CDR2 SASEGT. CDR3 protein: CASGLGEAFF. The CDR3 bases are TGTGCCAGCGGACTGGGTGAAGCTTTCTTT.

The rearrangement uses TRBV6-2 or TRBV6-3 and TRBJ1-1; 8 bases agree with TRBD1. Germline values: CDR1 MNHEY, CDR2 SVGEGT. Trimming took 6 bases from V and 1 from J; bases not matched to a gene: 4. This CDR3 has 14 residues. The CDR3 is CASSRQGKNTEAFF. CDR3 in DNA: TGTGCCAGCAGCCGACAGGGGAAGAACACTGAAGCTTTCTTT.

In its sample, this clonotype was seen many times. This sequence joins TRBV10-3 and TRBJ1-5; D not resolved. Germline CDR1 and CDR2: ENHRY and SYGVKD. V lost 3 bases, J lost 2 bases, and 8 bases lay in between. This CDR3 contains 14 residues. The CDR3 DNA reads TGTGCCATCAGTGACGGCCAGGGCAATCAGCCCCAGCATTTT. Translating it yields CAISDGQGNQPQHF.

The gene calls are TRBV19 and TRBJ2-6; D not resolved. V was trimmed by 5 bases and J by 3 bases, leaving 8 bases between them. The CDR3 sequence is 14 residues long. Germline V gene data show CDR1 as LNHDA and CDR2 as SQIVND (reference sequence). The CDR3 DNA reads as TGTGCCAGTAGTGCTATTGGTGGGGCCAACGTCCTGACTTTC. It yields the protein CASSAIGGANVLTF.

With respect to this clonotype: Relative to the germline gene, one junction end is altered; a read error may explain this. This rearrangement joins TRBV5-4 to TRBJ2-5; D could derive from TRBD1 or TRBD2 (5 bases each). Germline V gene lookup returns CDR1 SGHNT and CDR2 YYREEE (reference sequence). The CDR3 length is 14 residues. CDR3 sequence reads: CASRLGERVETRYF. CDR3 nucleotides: TGTGCCAGCAGGTTGGGGGAGAGGGTGGAGACCCGGTACTTC.

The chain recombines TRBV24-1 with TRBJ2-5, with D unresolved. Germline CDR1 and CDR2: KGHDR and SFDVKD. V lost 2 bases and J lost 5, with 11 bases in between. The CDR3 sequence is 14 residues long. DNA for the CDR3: TGTGCCACCAGTGATTACACCAAGGGTGAGACCCAGTACTTC. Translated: CATSDYTKGETQYF.